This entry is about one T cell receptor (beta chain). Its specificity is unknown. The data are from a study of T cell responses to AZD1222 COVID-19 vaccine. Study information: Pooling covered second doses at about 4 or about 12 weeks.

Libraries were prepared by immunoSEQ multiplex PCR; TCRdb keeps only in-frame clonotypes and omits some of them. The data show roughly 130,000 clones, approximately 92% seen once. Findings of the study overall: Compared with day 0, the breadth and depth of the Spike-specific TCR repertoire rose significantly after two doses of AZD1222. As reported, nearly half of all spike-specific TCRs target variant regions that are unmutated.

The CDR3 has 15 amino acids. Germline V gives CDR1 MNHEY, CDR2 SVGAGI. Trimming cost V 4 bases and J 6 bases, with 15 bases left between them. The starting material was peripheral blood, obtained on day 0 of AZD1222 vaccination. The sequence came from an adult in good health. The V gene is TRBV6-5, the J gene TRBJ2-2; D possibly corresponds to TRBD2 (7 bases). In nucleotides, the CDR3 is TGTGCCAGCAGTTGGAGGGGGGGGCTATCCGGGGAGCTGTTTTTT. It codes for CASSWRGGLSGELFF.